One TCR beta chain is described in this entry. The target antigen is unknown. Other nucleotide sequences in the sample specify the same CDR3. This sample is part of a study of cytomegalovirus exposure and HLA in healthy donors. This PCR relied on a set of 60 Vbeta primers and 13 Jbeta primers. Sequencing was performed with immunoSEQ multiplex PCR; in TCRdb, only in-frame clones are kept and a portion is missing. The data contain about 140,000 clones, over 70% of them seen just once; the ten biggest clones take up over 3%. Findings of the study overall: At a 0.05 false discovery rate, a later analysis found 16,951 TCR beta sequences to be associated with HLA alleles. One cluster of highly shared sequence variants probably arose as a sequencing artifact. Data from an earlier analysis indicated that most TCR beta V segments were productive either about 87% or about 30% of the time. Cytomegalovirus-associated TCR beta chains were listed, numbering roughly 150.

With 5 bases removed from V and 5 bases from J, the gap between germline ends came to 6 bases. CDR1 MDHEN and CDR2 SYDVKM come from the germline V gene. The CDR3 covers 11 residues. The TCR sequence derives from a male donor in good health and CMV-seronegative. This chain connects TRBV28 to TRBJ1-1; D gene ambiguous. The sequenced material came from PBMCs. CDR3 residues: CASSLQTEAFF. The CDR3 DNA reads TGTGCCAGCAGTCTACAGACTGAAGCTTTCTTT.